The 13 T cell receptor beta chains below all came from one sample that was sequenced in a study of yellow fever vaccine responses in identical twins. Each CDR3 protein gets one entry after TCRdb re-called the RT-PCR reads with MiXCR. The sample records about 10,000 distinct CDR3 sequences, around four fifths being singletons. The source material was T cells from blood (PBMCs), unsorted or a sorted subset (not recorded which), sampled before or after yellow fever vaccination (not recorded which). These receptors were collected from a woman between 18 and 30 years old who received the yellow fever vaccine.

The chain is built from TRBV12-3 or TRBV12-4 and TRBJ2-1; unclear D gene. V lost 6 bases and J lost 7, with 13 bases in between. This CDR3 has 13 residues. CDR3 nucleotides: TGTGCCAGCAGCCCCGATGATGGGAATGAGCAGTTCTTC. This codes for CASSPDDGNEQFF.

The V call is TRBV12-3 or TRBV12-4, the J call TRBJ1-5; D is perhaps TRBD1 (6 bases). Trimming left V 0 bases short and J 7 bases short, with 19 bases between. The CDR3 sequence is 17 residues long. DNA of the CDR3: TGTGCCAGCAGTTTAGCGCTCTCGGGGGGCGGTTTGCAGCCCCAGCATTTT. This encodes CASSLALSGGGLQPQHF.

The J gene is TRBJ1-2, the V gene TRBV10-3; D not resolved. Germline loops: CDR1 ENHRY, CDR2 SYGVKD. Trimming removed 3 bases from V and 8 bases from J, with 19 bases in between. The CDR3 has 15 residues. CDR3 amino acids: CAISDLGGSTSGYTF. The CDR3 region has the DNA TGTGCCATCAGTGATCTAGGAGGGAGTACGAGCGGCTACACCTTC.

The chain combines TRBV29-1 with TRBJ1-2; 8 nucleotides match TRBD1. The CDR3 sequence is 11 residues long. V shed 7 bases, J shed 7 bases, and the junction held 5 bases outside the gene matches. Per germline, CDR1 SQVTM and CDR2 ANQGSEA. The CDR3 region has the DNA TGCAGCGCCCTCACAGGGGGTGGCTACACCTTC. This encodes CSALTGGGYTF.

The chain is built from TRBV5-1 and TRBJ2-3; maybe TRBD1 (6 bases). Germline values: CDR1 SGHRS, CDR2 YFSETQ. Trimming shortened V by 1 base and J by 2 bases, and 14 bases separated the two germline ends. The CDR3 has 16 residues. CDR3 loop: CASSLSRGTDTDTQYF. DNA for the CDR3: TGCGCCAGCAGCTTGTCTAGGGGGACCGACACAGATACGCAGTATTTT.

The J gene is TRBJ1-4, the V gene TRBV7-9; D is unclear. The germline CDR1 and CDR2 sequences are SEHNR and FQNEAQ (reference sequence). Trimming shortened V by 2 bases and J by 0 bases, and 7 bases separated the two germline ends. The CDR3 runs to 15 residues. CDR3 sequence reads: CASSLLRTTNEKLFF. In DNA form, the CDR3 reads TGTGCCAGCAGCTTACTCAGAACAACTAATGAAAAACTGTTTTTT.

The rearrangement joins TRBV11-2 to TRBJ1-1; D remains unclear. CDR1 is SGHAT and CDR2 is FQNNGV in the germline V gene. CDR3 length: 15 residues. Trimming cost V 5 bases and J 10 bases, with 23 bases left between them. The CDR3 here is CASSPPIGRFEGAFF. CDR3 coding DNA: TGTGCCAGCAGCCCGCCAATTGGCAGGTTCGAGGGAGCTTTCTTT.

The chain uses TRBV7-9 and TRBJ1-5; TRBD1 agrees at 7 bases. CDR1 and CDR2 (germline): SEHNR, FQNEAQ (reference sequence). The CDR3 runs to 18 residues. The V and J ends lost 2 bases and 1 base, in that order; junction bases with no gene match: 11. CDR3 residues: CASSLSPTDRVSNQPQHF. The CDR3 DNA is TGTGCCAGCAGCTTATCCCCCACAGACAGGGTGAGCAATCAGCCCCAGCATTTT.

V usage is TRBV5-1 and J usage is TRBJ1-1, with TRBD1 matching over 7 bases. CDR3 length: 14 amino acids. Germline-derived CDR1 and CDR2 are SGHRS and YFSETQ. Unmatched junction bases numbered 2, after V lost 0 bases and J lost 3 bases. CDR3 loop: CASSLEGQDTEAFF. Written as DNA, the CDR3 is TGCGCCAGCAGCTTGGAAGGACAGGACACTGAAGCTTTCTTT.

The rearrangement links TRBV28 to TRBJ1-6; D unclear. In germline, CDR1 is MDHEN, CDR2 SYDVKM. The CDR3 consists of 12 residues. V lost 5 bases, J lost 7 bases, and 6 bases lay in between. The CDR3 DNA sequence: TGTGCCAGCAGTCTACAGAATTCACCCCTCCACTTT. This gives the protein CASSLQNSPLHF.

The V and J genes are TRBV11-1 and TRBJ2-7, with D perhaps matching TRBD2 (5 bases). The V gene lost 6 bases and the J gene lost 0 bases, with 15 bases spanning the gap. CDR1 and CDR2 from the germline V gene are SGHAT and FQDESV (reference sequence). The CDR3 is 15 residues long. For the CDR3, the DNA is TGTGCCAGCAGGCCAGACTACCCGAGCTCCTACGAGCAGTACTTC. It specifies CASRPDYPSSYEQYF.

The chain links TRBV4-2 to TRBJ1-4; 10 bases fit TRBD1. J was trimmed by 6 bases and V by 0 bases; bases with no gene match: 1. The CDR3 is 15 amino acids. Per germline, CDR1 LGHNA and CDR2 YNFKEQ. This CDR3 is CASSQETGGHEKLFF. In DNA form, the CDR3 reads TGTGCCAGCAGCCAAGAGACAGGGGGCCATGAAAAACTGTTTTTT.

The chain joins TRBV7-6 to TRBJ2-3, with D perhaps given as TRBD1 or TRBD2 (5 bases each). Between the trimmed V and J ends, which lost 2 bases and 1 base, there was a span of 19 bases. This CDR3 contains 18 residues. Germline CDR1 is SGHVS and CDR2 is FNYEAQ. The CDR3 loop is CASSLRTPLRGRTDTQYF. The CDR3 DNA sequence: TGTGCCAGCAGCTTAAGGACTCCCTTAAGGGGCCGCACAGATACGCAGTATTTT. Variable domain in full (rest from reference TRBV7-6 and TRBJ2-3): GAGVSQSPRYKVTKRGQDVALRCDPISGHVSLYWYRQALGQGPEFLTYFNYEAQQDKSGLPNDRFSAERPEGSISTLTIQRTEQRDSAMYRCASSLRTPLRGRTDTQYFGPGTRLTVL.